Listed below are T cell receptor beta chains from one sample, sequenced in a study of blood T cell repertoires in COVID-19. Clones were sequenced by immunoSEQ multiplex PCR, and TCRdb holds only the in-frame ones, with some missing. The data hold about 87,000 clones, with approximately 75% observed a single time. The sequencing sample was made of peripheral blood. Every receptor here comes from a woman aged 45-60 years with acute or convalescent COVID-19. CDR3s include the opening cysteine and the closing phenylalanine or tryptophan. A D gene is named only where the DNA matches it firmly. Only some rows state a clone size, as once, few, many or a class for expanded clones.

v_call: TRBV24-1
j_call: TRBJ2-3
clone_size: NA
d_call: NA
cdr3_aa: CATSGGRYSTDTQYF
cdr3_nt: TGTGCCACCAGTGGAGGGAGGTATAGCACAGATACGCAGTATTTT

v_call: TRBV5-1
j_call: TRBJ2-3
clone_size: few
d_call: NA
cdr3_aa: CASSLGRSTDTQYF
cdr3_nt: TGCGCCAGCAGCTTGGGCAGGAGCACAGATACGCAGTATTTT

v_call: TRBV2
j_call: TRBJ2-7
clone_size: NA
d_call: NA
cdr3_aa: CASRASSYEQYF
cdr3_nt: TGTGCCAGCAGGGCCAGCTCCTACGAGCAGTACTTC

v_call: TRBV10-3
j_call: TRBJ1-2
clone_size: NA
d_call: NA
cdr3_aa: CAISESGGQYGYTF
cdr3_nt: TGTGCCATCAGTGAGTCAGGCGGACAGTATGGCTACACCTTC

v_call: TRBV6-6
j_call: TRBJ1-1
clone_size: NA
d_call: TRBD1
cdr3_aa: CASRPPGQGARTEAFF
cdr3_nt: TGTGCCAGCAGGCCCCCAGGGCAGGGGGCGCGCACTGAAGCTTTCTTT

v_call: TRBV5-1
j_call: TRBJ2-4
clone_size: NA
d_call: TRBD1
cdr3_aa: CASSLGTGGPIAKNIQYF
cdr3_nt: TGCGCCAGCAGCTTGGGTACAGGGGGCCCTATAGCCAAAAACATTCAGTACTTC

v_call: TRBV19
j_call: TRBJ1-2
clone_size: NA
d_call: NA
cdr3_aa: CASRDTGPLNYGYTF
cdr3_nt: TGTGCCAGTAGGGATACAGGGCCCCTAAACTATGGCTACACCTTC

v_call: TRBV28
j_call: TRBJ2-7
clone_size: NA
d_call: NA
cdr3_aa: CASSLRGWYEQYF
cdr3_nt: TGTGCCAGCAGTTTAAGGGGGTGGTACGAGCAGTACTTC

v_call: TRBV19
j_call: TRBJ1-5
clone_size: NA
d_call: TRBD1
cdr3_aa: CASSIGQGANSNQPQHF
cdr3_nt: TGTGCCAGTAGTATCGGACAGGGGGCAAATAGCAATCAGCCCCAGCATTTT

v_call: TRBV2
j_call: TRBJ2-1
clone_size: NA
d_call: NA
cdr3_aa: CASSDYYNEQFF
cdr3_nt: TGTGCCAGCAGCGACTACTACAATGAGCAGTTCTTC

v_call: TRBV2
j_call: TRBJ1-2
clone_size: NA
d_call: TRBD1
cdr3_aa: CASSDQGQLPNYGYTF
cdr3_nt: TGTGCCAGCAGTGACCAGGGACAGCTACCGAACTATGGCTACACCTTC

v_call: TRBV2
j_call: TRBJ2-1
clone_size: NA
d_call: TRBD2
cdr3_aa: CARQRGSSYNEQFF
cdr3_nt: TGTGCCAGACAGCGGGGGAGCTCCTACAATGAGCAGTTCTTC

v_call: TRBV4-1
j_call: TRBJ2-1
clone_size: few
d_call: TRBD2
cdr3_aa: CASSQGGGRRNEQFF
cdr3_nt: TGCGCCAGCAGCCAAGGTGGCGGGAGGCGAAATGAGCAGTTCTTC

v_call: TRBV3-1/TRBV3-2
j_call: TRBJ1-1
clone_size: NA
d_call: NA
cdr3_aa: CASSQGGSAFF
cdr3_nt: TGTGCCAGCAGCCAGGGGGGATCAGCTTTCTTT

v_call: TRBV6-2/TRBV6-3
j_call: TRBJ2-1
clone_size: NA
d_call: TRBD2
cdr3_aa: CASSKLAGGPQFF
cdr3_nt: TGTGCCAGCAGCAAACTAGCGGGGGGGCCGCAATTCTTC

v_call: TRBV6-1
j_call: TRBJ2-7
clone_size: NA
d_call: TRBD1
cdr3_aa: CASRTRGTGTYEQYF
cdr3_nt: TGTGCCAGCAGGACAAGGGGGACAGGGACCTACGAGCAGTACTTC

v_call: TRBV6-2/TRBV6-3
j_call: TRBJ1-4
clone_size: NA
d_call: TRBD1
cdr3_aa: CASSYSRTGGGEKLFF
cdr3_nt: TGTGCCAGCAGTTACTCCCGGACAGGTGGAGGCGAAAAACTGTTTTTT

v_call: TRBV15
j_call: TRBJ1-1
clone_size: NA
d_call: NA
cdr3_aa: CATSRDSVNTEAFF
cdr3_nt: TGTGCCACCAGCAGAGACAGTGTAAACACTGAAGCTTTCTTT

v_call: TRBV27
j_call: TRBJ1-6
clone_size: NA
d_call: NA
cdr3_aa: CASSLAGGVPNSPLHF
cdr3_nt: TGTGCCAGCTCCCTTGCTGGGGGCGTCCCTAATTCACCCCTCCACTTT

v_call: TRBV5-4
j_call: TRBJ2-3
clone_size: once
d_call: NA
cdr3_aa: CASSLRGAGADTQYF
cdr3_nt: TGTGCCAGCAGCTTACGGGGAGCAGGGGCAGATACGCAGTATTTT

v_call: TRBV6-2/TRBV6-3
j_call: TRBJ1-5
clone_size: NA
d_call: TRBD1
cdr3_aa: CASSKSTGLANQPQHF
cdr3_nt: TGTGCCAGCAGTAAATCGACAGGGCTCGCCAATCAGCCCCAGCATTTT

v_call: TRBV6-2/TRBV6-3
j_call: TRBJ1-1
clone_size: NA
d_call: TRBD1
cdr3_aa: CASSSGQLLNTEAFF
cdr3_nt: TGTGCCAGCAGTTCGGGACAGCTCTTGAACACTGAAGCTTTCTTT

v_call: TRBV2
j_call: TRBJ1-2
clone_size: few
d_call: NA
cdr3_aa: CASPLRGSGYTF
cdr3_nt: TGTGCCAGCCCCCTTAGGGGAAGTGGCTACACCTTC

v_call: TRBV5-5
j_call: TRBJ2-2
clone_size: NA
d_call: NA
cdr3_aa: CASSWGQAGNTGELFF
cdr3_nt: TGTGCCAGCAGCTGGGGGCAGGCAGGGAACACCGGGGAGCTGTTTTTT

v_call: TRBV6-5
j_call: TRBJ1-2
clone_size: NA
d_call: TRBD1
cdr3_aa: CASRGSTGGYGYTF
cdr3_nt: TGTGCCAGCAGGGGGAGTACAGGGGGATATGGCTACACCTTC